Detailed here is one T cell receptor (beta chain). Its antigen is undetermined. This sample stems from a study of cytomegalovirus exposure and HLA in healthy donors. It was with 60 Vbeta and 13 Jbeta primers that the PCR ran. The protocol was immunoSEQ multiplex PCR, while the TCRdb copy is restricted to in-frame clones and leaves out a portion. Of fewer than 180,000 clones in the sample, roughly 77% are singletons; the top ten hold 3% to 4%. This CDR3 has 14 amino acids. The V gene's germline CDR1 is MNHEY and CDR2 SVGAGI. The V and J ends lost 3 bases and 0 bases respectively, with 8 bases between them. General study findings and limits: One variant, a missense change in DCLRE1C, was linked in a later analysis to TCR beta V- and J-gene trimming. In an earlier analysis, productive rearrangement rates for most beta V segments clustered near 87% or 30%.

Sequencing was performed on PBMCs. This TCR was recovered from a human donor in good health. This chain connects TRBV6-5 to TRBJ2-5; TRBD2 might be the D (5 bases). CDR3 nucleotide sequence: TGTGCCAGCAGTTATGAGGGCTACCAAGAGACCCAGTACTTC. Its translation: CASSYEGYQETQYF.